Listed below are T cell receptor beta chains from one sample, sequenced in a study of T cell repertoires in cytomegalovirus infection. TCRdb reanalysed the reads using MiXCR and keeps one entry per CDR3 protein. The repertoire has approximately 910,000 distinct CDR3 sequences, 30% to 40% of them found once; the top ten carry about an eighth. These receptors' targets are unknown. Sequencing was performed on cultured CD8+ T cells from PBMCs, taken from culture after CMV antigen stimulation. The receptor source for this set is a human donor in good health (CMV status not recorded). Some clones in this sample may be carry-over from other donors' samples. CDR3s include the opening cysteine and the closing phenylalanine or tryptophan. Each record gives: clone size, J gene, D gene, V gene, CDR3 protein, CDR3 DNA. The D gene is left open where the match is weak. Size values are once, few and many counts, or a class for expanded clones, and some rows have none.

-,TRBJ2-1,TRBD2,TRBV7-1,CASSETSGNEQFF,TGTGCCAGCAGCGAGACTAGCGGAAATGAGCAGTTCTTC
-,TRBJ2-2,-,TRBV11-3,CVSTTAEGARTGELFF,TGTGTCAGCACCACGGCGGAGGGGGCGCGTACCGGGGAGCTGTTTTTT
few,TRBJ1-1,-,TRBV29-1,CSAMSIDGEAFF,TGCAGCGCCATGTCTATCGACGGTGAAGCTTTCTTT
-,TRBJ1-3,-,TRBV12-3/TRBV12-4,CAGTDSGNTIYF,TGTGCAGGCACCGACTCTGGAAACACCATATATTTT
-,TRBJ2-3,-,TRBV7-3,CASSLDGYGGTDTQYF,TGTGCCAGCAGCTTAGACGGGTACGGGGGCACAGATACGCAGTATTTT
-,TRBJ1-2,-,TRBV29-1,CSVDGTEKNGYTF,TGCAGCGTTGATGGGACCGAGAAAAATGGCTACACCTTC
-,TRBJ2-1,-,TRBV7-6,CASSPPGPGDNEQFF,TGTGCCAGCAGCCCCCCGGGGCCGGGGGACAATGAGCAGTTCTTC
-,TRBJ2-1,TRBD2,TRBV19,CASSISGGDNEQFF,TGTGCCAGTAGTATAAGCGGGGGTGACAATGAGCAGTTCTTC
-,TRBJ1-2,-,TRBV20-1,CSVSGEGRALGYGYTF,TGCAGTGTATCGGGGGAAGGCAGGGCCCTGGGGTATGGCTACACCTTC
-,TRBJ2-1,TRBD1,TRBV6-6,CACSTRDRVTSSYNEQFF,TGTGCCTGCAGTACCCGGGACAGGGTCACGAGCTCCTACAATGAGCAGTTCTTC
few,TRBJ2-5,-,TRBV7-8,CASSGGEGGETQYF,TGTGCCAGCAGCGGAGGGGAGGGGGGAGAGACCCAGTACTTC
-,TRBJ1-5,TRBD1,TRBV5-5,CASSSGQPHFFNQPQHF,TGTGCCAGCAGCTCGGGACAGCCTCATTTTTTCAATCAGCCCCAGCATTTT
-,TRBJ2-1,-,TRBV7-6,CASSLGVAMGEQFF,TGTGCTAGCAGCTTAGGGGTAGCAATGGGGGAGCAGTTCTTC
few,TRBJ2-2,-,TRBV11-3,CASSSRVKETGELFF,TGTGCCAGCAGCTCCAGGGTAAAGGAGACCGGGGAGCTGTTTTTT
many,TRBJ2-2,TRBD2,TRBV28,CASSSPLRGLAGANTGELFF,TGTGCCAGCAGTAGTCCTCTACGGGGACTAGCGGGGGCGAACACCGGGGAGCTGTTTTTT
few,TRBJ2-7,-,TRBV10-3,CAIRMQNNRTYEQYF,TGTGCCATCAGGATGCAGAACAACCGTACCTACGAGCAGTACTTC
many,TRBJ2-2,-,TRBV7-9,CASSLGVFGELFF,TGTGCCAGCAGCTTAGGCGTTTTCGGGGAGCTGTTTTTT
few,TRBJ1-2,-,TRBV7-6,CASSLVQEKNYGYTF,TGTGCCAGCAGCTTAGTCCAGGAGAAGAACTATGGCTACACCTTC
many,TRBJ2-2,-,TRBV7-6,CASSSGIYTTGELFF,TGTGCCAGCAGCTCGGGGATCTACACCACCGGGGAGCTGTTTTTT
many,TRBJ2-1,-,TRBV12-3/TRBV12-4,CASSPLGGGTGEQFF,TGTGCCAGCAGTCCACTAGGGGGGGGCACGGGTGAGCAGTTCTTC
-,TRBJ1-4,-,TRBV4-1,CASSQDSRATNEKLFF,TGCGCCAGCAGCCAAGATTCTCGGGCAACTAATGAAAAACTGTTTTTT
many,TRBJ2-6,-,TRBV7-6,CASSLAREGPRSGANVLTF,TGTGCCAGCAGCTTAGCGAGAGAGGGGCCGCGCTCTGGGGCCAACGTCCTGACTTTC
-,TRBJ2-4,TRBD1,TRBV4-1,CASSLIWGTGQSLGNIQYF,TGCGCCAGCAGCCTTATATGGGGGACGGGACAGAGCCTCGGAAACATTCAGTACTTC
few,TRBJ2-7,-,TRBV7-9,CASSPPGSPSYEQYF,TGTGCCAGCAGCCCACCCGGCAGCCCGTCCTACGAGCAGTACTTC
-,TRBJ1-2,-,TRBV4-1,CASSHYYGYTF,TGCGCCAGCAGCCATTACTATGGCTACACCTTC
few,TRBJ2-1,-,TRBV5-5,CASTAGSYAGEQFF,TGTGCCAGCACCGCCGGAAGTTACGCGGGTGAGCAGTTCTTC